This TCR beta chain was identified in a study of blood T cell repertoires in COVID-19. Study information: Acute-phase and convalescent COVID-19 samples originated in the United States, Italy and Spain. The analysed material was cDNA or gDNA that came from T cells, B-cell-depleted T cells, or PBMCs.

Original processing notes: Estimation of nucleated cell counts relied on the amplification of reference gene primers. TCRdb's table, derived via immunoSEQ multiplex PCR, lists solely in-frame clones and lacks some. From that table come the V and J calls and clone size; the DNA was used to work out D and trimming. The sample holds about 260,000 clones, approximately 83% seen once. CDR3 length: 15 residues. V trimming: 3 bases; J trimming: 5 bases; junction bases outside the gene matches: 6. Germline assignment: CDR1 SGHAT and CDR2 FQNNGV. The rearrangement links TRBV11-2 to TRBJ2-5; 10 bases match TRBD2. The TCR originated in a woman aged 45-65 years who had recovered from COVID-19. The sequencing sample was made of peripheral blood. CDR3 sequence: CASSLLAGDRETQYF. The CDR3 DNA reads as TGTGCCAGCAGCTTGCTAGCGGGAGATCGGGAGACCCAGTACTTC.